A single sample is the source of the 17 T cell receptor beta chains below, sequenced in a study of OX40 agonist ivuxolimab in advanced cancers. Some clones are missing from TCRdb's copy, which holds only in-frame ones; the method was immunoSEQ multiplex PCR. The sample lists tens of thousands of clones; about 90% were seen once. The sample in question was CD4+ or CD8+ T cells sorted from blood, obtained in a trial of the OX40 agonist ivuxolimab. The receptor source for this set is an adult with an advanced solid tumor such as melanoma, head and neck, liver or kidney cancer.

Regarding this clone: This CDR3 is also generated by other DNA sequences in the sample. The gene calls are TRBV18 and TRBJ2-5, with a weak D call TRBD2 (5 bases). The CDR3 is 12 amino acids. Looked up from germline, CDR1 is KGHSH and CDR2 is LQKENI. Trimming left V 2 bases short and J 4 bases short, with 5 bases between. CDR3: CASSPGGETQYF. DNA for the CDR3: TGTGCCAGCTCACCAGGAGGAGAGACCCAGTACTTC.

With respect to this clone: Other DNA sequences of this sample code for an identical CDR3. V is TRBV6-5 and J is TRBJ2-3; no firm D call. Germline CDR1 and CDR2: MNHEY and SVGAGI. The CDR3 length is 15 residues. The V end was cut by 0 bases, the J end by 0 bases, with 7 bases between. The CDR3 bases are TGTGCCAGCAGTTACTCGGGTGGTAGCACAGATACGCAGTATTTT. Translating it yields CASSYSGGSTDTQYF.

The V and J genes are TRBV15 and TRBJ2-1, with 8 bases lining up with TRBD2. This CDR3 is 15 amino acids long. The germline V gene has CDR1 LNHNV and CDR2 YYDKDF (reference sequence). J gave up 9 bases and V 8 bases, and 15 bases lay outside the gene matches. The CDR3 spells CATGAGVVNGAEQFF. The CDR3 nucleotides read TGTGCCACCGGAGCGGGAGTAGTTAACGGGGCTGAGCAGTTCTTC.

The chain joins TRBV19 to TRBJ1-3; TRBD1 agrees at 8 bases. From germline, CDR1 is LNHDA and CDR2 SQIVND (reference sequence). V was pared by 7 bases and J by 0 bases, with 8 bases of the junction left unmatched. The CDR3 extends over 16 amino acids. The CDR3 is CASNLGTGISGNTIYF. The DNA of the CDR3 is TGTGCCAGTAATCTCGGGACAGGAATCTCTGGAAACACCATATATTTT.

The chain joins TRBV11-2 to TRBJ2-7; TRBD2 agrees at 10 bases. This CDR3 has 13 residues. Germline V lookup: CDR1 SGHAT, CDR2 FQNNGV. V lost 2 bases and J lost 6; bases outside the gene matches: 1. DNA of the CDR3: TGTGCCAGCAGCTTACCTAGCGGGGGCGAGCAGTACTTC. Amino acids: CASSLPSGGEQYF.

The chain uses TRBV7-2 and TRBJ2-1; 13 positions agree with TRBD2. Germline trimming cut 1 base from V and 7 bases from J; bases unmatched to any gene: 1. Germline CDR1 is SGHTA and CDR2 is FQGNSA. The CDR3 sequence is 15 residues long. The CDR3 sequence: CASSLGTSGRNEQFF. In DNA, the CDR3 is TGTGCCAGCAGCTTAGGGACTAGCGGGAGAAATGAGCAGTTCTTC.

The CDR3 protein is CASSIMASGKADTQYF. The CDR3 region has the DNA TGTGCCAGTAGTATAATGGCTAGCGGGAAAGCAGATACGCAGTATTTT. The chain is built from TRBV19 and TRBJ2-3, with 9 positions matching TRBD2. Germline CDR1 and CDR2: LNHDA and SQIVND (reference sequence). V lost 2 bases to trimming and J lost 4 bases; unmatched junction nucleotides: 7. The CDR3 contains 16 residues.

V gene TRBV10-3 combines with J gene TRBJ2-3, with 9 bases fitting TRBD1. The V gene's germline CDR1 is ENHRY and CDR2 SYGVKD. The CDR3 length is 13 residues. Unmatched junction bases numbered 5, after V lost 11 bases and J lost 2 bases. For the CDR3, the DNA is TGTGCCTCCCGGGACAGGGTCACAGATACGCAGTATTTT. Translation: CASRDRVTDTQYF.

This clone is a singleton in its sample. This rearrangement joins TRBV4-1 to TRBJ1-5; tentative D call: TRBD1 (5 bases). The V end was cut by 1 base, the J end by 1 base, with 14 bases between. The germline gives CDR1 MGHRA, CDR2 YSYEKL. This CDR3 contains 17 residues. The CDR3 reads CASSQGTFAGSNQPQHF. The CDR3 nucleotides read TGCGCCAGCAGCCAAGGAACCTTTGCAGGGAGCAATCAGCCCCAGCATTTT.

The chain employs TRBV4-3 and TRBJ1-3; D gene unclear. V was shortened by 0 bases and J by 2 bases, with 8 bases between the two germline ends. This CDR3 spans 15 amino acids. Germline V lookup: CDR1 LGHNA, CDR2 YSLEER. The CDR3 DNA reads TGCGCCAGCAGCCAAGACGGCGGGCCTGGAAACACCATATATTTT. Its translation is CASSQDGGPGNTIYF.

This clone was found once. The chain combines TRBV27 with TRBJ2-7; the D call may be TRBD1 or TRBD2 (6 bases each). CDR3 size: 14 residues. V lost 6 bases and J 2 bases, leaving 14 bases between the germline ends. The germline V gene has CDR1 MNHEY and CDR2 SMNVEV (reference sequence). CDR3: CASRRGPRAYEQYF. In DNA, the CDR3 is TGTGCCAGCAGACGGGGGCCAAGGGCCTACGAGCAGTACTTC.

This clone was picked up a small number of times. The chain joins TRBV7-2 to TRBJ2-7, with D perhaps TRBD1 (6 bases). Germline CDR1 is SGHTA and CDR2 is FQGNSA. The CDR3 loop spans 13 amino acids. Trimming took 5 bases from V and 2 from J, leaving 10 bases between them. DNA of the CDR3: TGTGCCAGCAGCCGTGGGGGCCCCTACGAGCAGTACTTC. Translated, it gives CASSRGGPYEQYF.

The chain is built from TRBV5-1 and TRBJ2-5, with 8 bases that match TRBD2. With V trimmed by 4 bases and J by 3 bases, 5 bases remained unmatched. Germline V gene sequence: CDR1 SGHRS, CDR2 YFSETQ. The CDR3 contains 14 residues. The DNA for the CDR3 is TGCGCCAGCAGCAACATCGGGAGGGAAGAGACCCAGTACTTC. This translates into CASSNIGREETQYF. The variable domain in full, with the rest retrieved from reference TRBV5-1 and TRBJ2-5, is KAGVTQTPRYLIKTRGQQVTLSCSPISGHRSVSWYQQTPGQGLQFLFEYFSETQRNKGNFPGRFSGRQFSNSRSEMNVSTLELGDSALYLCASSNIGREETQYFGPGTRLLVL.

The rearrangement joins TRBV4-1 to TRBJ2-7; D assignment may be TRBD1 or TRBD2 (6 bases each). The germline V gene encodes CDR1 MGHRA and CDR2 YSYEKL. The CDR3 contains 16 residues. V was clipped by 4 bases and J by 0 bases, with 16 bases between them. CDR3 sequence (DNA): TGCGCCAGCAGCCGGGAAGGGGGGACCAGCTCCTACGAGCAGTACTTC. Amino acid sequence: CASSREGGTSSYEQYF.

The J gene is TRBJ2-1, the V gene TRBV5-1; TRBD2 matches at 12 bases. Unmatched junction bases numbered 7, after V lost 0 bases and J lost 0 bases. Germline CDR1 reads SGHRS; CDR2 reads YFSETQ. This CDR3 region has 19 residues. This CDR3 reads CASSLAGLAGLNSYNEQFF. CDR3 coding DNA: TGCGCCAGCAGCTTGGCGGGACTAGCGGGTCTTAACTCCTACAATGAGCAGTTCTTC. Based on the CDR3 plus reference TRBV5-1 and TRBJ2-1, the full variable domain is KAGVTQTPRYLIKTRGQQVTLSCSPISGHRSVSWYQQTPGQGLQFLFEYFSETQRNKGNFPGRFSGRQFSNSRSEMNVSTLELGDSALYLCASSLAGLAGLNSYNEQFFGPGTRLTVL.

V and J are TRBV19 and TRBJ2-2, with unresolved D. Germline CDR1 and CDR2: LNHDA and SQIVND (reference sequence). The CDR3 runs to 12 residues. With 5 bases removed from V and 6 bases from J, the gap between germline ends came to 7 bases. CDR3 coding DNA: TGTGCCAGTAGTCCCCCCCCCGGGGAGCTGTTTTTT. Translated: CASSPPPGELFF.

As to this clone: Within the sample, other DNA sequences also encode this same CDR3. The J gene is TRBJ1-2, the V gene TRBV9, with D unresolved. This CDR3 contains 13 residues. Trimming cost V 3 bases and J 6 bases, with 12 bases left between them. The germline CDR1 and CDR2 sequences are SGDLS and YYNGEE. DNA of the CDR3: TGTGCCAGCAGCGCTCCAGGTTCCCATGGCTACACCTTC. Residues: CASSAPGSHGYTF.